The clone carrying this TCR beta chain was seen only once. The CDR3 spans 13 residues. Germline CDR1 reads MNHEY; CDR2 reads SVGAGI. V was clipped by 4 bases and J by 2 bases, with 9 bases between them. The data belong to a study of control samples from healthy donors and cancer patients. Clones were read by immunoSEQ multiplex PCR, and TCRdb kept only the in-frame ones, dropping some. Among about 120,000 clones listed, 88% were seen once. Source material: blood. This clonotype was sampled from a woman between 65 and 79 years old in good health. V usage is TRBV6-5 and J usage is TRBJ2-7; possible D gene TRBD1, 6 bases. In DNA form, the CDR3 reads TGTGCCAGCAGTTTGACAGGAGCCTACGAGCAGTACTTC. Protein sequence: CASSLTGAYEQYF.